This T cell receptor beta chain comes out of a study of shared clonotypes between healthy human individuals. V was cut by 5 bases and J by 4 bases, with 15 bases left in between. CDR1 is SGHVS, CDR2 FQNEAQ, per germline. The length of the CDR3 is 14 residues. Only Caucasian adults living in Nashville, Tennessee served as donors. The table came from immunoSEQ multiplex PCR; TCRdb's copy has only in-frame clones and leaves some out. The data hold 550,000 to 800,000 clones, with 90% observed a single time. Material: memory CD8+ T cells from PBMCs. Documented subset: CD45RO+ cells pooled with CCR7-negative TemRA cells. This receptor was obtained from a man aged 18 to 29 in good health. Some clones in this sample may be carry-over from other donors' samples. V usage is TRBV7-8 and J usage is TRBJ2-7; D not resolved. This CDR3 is CASSLKGTAYEQYF. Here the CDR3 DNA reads TGTGCCAGCAGCCTAAAGGGAACGGCTTACGAGCAGTACTTC.